This TCR beta chain was recovered during a study of blood T cell repertoires in COVID-19. V lost 3 bases and J lost 6, with 5 bases in between. Germline CDR1 is MDHEN and CDR2 is SYDVKM. There are 12 residues in the CDR3. Assay used: immunoSEQ multiplex PCR; TCRdb lists only in-frame clones, some missing. The top ten clones hold around 3% of a sample with about 130,000 clones, roughly 90% of them seen once. The gene calls are TRBV28 and TRBJ2-2; D remains unclear. Sequencing was performed on peripheral blood. The receptor was isolated from a man in his sixties with active or convalescent COVID-19. This CDR3 is CASSFLAGELFF. CDR3 bases: TGTGCCAGCAGTTTTCTTGCCGGGGAGCTGTTTTTT.